This T cell receptor (beta chain) was recovered during a study of OX40 agonist ivuxolimab in advanced cancers. For the study at large: The patients got ivuxolimab, which is an agonistic anti-OX40 (CD134) antibody. Those enrolled were about 82% male, with a mean age of 60 years and ages from roughly 23 to 80. Dose-escalation subjects each had hepatocellular carcinoma, melanoma, renal cell or head and neck cancer. In three patients, partial responses were observed, one with hepatocellular carcinoma and two with cutaneous melanoma.

Data came from immunoSEQ multiplex PCR; TCRdb stores just in-frame clones and leaves some out. This table has some 45,000 clones, more than 75% appearing once. Per germline, CDR1 SGHRS and CDR2 YFSETQ. The CDR3 covers 14 residues. V trimming: 3 bases; J trimming: 0 bases; junction bases outside the gene matches: 3. The receptor was derived from an adult with an advanced solid tumor such as melanoma, head and neck, liver or kidney cancer. The rearrangement uses TRBV5-1 and TRBJ2-7, with 7 bases lining up with TRBD1. Sequencing was performed on CD4+ or CD8+ T cells sorted from blood, taken in a trial of the OX40 agonist ivuxolimab. Here the CDR3 DNA reads TGCGCCAGCAGCTGGCAGGGGGACTCCTACGAGCAGTACTTC. Encoded protein: CASSWQGDSYEQYF.